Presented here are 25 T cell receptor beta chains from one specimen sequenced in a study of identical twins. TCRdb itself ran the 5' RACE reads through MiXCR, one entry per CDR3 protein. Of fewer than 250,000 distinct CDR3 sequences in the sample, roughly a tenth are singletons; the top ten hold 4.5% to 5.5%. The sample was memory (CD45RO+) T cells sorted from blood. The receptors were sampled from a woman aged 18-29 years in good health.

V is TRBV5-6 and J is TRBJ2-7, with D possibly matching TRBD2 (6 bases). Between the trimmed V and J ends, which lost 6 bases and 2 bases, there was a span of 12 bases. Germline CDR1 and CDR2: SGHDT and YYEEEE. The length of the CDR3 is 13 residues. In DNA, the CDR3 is TGTGCCAGCAAAGGGACTGTCACCTACGAGCAGTACTTC. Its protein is CASKGTVTYEQYF.

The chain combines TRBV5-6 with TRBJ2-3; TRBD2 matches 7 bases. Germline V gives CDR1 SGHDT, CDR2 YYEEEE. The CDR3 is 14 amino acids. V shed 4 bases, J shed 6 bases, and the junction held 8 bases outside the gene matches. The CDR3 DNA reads TGTGCCAGCAGCCCTTGGGGAGGGAGGGATACGCAGTATTTT. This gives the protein CASSPWGGRDTQYF.

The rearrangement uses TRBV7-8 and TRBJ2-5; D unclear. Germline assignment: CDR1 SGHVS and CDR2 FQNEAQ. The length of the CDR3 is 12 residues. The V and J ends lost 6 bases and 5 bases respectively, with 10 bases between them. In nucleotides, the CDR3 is TGTGCCAGCAGATTCGATGTGGAGACCCAGTACTTC. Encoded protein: CASRFDVETQYF.

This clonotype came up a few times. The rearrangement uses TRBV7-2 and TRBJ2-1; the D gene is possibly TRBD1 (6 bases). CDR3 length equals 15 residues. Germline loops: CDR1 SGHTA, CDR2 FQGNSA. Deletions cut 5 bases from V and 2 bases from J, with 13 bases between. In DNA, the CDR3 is TGTGCCAGCAGCCCTGGACAGTGGCCCTACAATGAGCAGTTCTTC. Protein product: CASSPGQWPYNEQFF.

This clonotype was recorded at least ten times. CDR3 region: CASSSQGGANGYTF. As DNA, the CDR3 is TGTGCCAGCAGTTCTCAAGGGGGCGCAAATGGCTACACCTTC. This chain connects TRBV6-5 to TRBJ1-2, with TRBD1 matching over 7 bases. CDR3 length: 14 amino acids. CDR1 MNHEY and CDR2 SVGAGI come from the germline V gene. The ends lost 4 bases at V and 6 bases at J; junction bases unmatched: 8.

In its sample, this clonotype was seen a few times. The CDR3 reads CASSSKVADEGNSPLHF. In nucleotides, the CDR3 is TGCGCCAGCAGCTCGAAGGTGGCGGACGAGGGAAATTCACCCCTCCACTTT. The V call is TRBV5-1, the J call TRBJ1-6; unclear D gene. V lost 3 bases, J lost 7 bases, and 20 bases lay in between. Germline CDR1 and CDR2: SGHRS and YFSETQ. This CDR3 has 17 amino acids.

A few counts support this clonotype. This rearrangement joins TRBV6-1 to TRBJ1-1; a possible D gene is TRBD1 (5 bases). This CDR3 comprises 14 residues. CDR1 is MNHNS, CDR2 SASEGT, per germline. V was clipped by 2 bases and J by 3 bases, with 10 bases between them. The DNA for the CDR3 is TGTGCCAGCAGTGAACAGGGCCGATACACTGAAGCTTTCTTT. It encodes CASSEQGRYTEAFF.

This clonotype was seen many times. Written as DNA, the CDR3 is TGTGCCAGCAGTTTTGGGGGAACCGAAGCTTTCTTT. Encoded protein: CASSFGGTEAFF. The chain carries TRBV12-3 or TRBV12-4 and TRBJ1-1, with TRBD1 as a possible D gene (5 bases). V was cut by 3 bases and J by 8 bases, with 10 bases left in between. CDR3 length: 12 amino acids.

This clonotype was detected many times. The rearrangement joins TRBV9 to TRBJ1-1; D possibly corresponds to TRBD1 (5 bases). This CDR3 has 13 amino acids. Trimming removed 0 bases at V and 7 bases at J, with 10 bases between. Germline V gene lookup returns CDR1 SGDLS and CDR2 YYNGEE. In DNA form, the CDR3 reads TGTGCCAGCAGCGTAGATCTCCAGGGTGAAGCTTTCTTT. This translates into CASSVDLQGEAFF.

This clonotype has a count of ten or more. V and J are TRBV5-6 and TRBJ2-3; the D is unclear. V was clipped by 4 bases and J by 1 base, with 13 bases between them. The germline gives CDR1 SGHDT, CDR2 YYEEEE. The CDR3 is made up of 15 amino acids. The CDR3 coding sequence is TGTGCCAGCAGCCCCCCGAGGTGGCGCACAGATACGCAGTATTTT. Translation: CASSPPRWRTDTQYF.

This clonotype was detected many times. CDR3 coding DNA: TGTGCCAGCAGCCTCCAGCACAATCAGCCCCAGCATTTT. Translating it yields CASSLQHNQPQHF. The chain carries TRBV12-3 or TRBV12-4 and TRBJ1-5, with D hard to call. This CDR3 is built from 13 residues. The V gene lost 6 bases and the J gene lost 3 bases, with 9 bases spanning the gap.

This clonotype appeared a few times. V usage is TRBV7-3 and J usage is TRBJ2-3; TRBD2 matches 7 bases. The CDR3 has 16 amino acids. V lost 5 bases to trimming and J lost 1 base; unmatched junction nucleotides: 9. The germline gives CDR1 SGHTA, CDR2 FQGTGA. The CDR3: CASSPFIRGGTDTQYF. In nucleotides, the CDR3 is TGTGCCAGCAGCCCCTTTATACGGGGGGGCACAGATACGCAGTATTTT.

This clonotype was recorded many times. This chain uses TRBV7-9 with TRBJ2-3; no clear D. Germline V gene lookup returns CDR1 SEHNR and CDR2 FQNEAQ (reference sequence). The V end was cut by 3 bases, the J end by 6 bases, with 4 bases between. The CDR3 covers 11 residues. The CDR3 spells CASSFQDTQYF. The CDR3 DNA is TGTGCCAGCAGCTTCCAGGATACGCAGTATTTT. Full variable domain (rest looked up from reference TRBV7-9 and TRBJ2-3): DTGVSQNPRHKITKRGQNVTFRCDPISEHNRLYWYRQTLGQGPEFLTYFQNEAQLEKSRLLSDRFSAERPKGSFSTLEIQRTEQGDSAMYLCASSFQDTQYFGPGTRLTVL.

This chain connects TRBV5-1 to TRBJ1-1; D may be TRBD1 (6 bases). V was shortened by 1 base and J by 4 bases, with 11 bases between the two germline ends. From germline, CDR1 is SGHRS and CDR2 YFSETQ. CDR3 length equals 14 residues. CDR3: CASSLTGRGTEAFF. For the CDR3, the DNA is TGCGCCAGCAGCTTGACAGGGAGGGGCACTGAAGCTTTCTTT.

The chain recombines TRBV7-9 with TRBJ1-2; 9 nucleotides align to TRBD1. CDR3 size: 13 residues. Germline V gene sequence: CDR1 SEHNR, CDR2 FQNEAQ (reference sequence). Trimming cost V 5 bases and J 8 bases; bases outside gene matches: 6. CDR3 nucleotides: TGTGCCAGCAGCCGGGGACAGGGTATGGGCTACACCTTC. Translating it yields CASSRGQGMGYTF.

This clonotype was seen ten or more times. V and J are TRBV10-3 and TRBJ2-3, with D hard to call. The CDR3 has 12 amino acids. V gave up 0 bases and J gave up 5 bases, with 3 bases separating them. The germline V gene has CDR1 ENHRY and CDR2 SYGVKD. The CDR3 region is CAISESQDTQYF. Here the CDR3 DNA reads TGTGCCATCAGTGAGTCCCAAGATACGCAGTATTTT.

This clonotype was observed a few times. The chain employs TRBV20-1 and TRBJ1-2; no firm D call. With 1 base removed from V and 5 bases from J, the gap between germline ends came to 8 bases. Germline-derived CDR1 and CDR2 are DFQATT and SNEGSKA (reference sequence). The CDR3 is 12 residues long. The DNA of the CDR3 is TGCAGTGCTAGAGGAGATGGGTATGGCTACACCTTC. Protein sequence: CSARGDGYGYTF.

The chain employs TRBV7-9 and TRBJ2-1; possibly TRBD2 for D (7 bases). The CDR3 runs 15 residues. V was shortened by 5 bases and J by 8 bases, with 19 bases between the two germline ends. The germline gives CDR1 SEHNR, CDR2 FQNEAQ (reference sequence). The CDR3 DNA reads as TGTGCCAGCAGCCCACGGACAGCGGGGTTCCATGAGCAGTTCTTC. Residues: CASSPRTAGFHEQFF.

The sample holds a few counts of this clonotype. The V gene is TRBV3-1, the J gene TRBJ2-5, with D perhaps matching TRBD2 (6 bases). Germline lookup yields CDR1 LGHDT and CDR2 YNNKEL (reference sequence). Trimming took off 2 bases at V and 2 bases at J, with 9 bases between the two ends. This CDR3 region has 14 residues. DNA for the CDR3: TGTGCCAGCAGCCAACCTGGGGGGCAAGAGACCCAGTACTTC. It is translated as CASSQPGGQETQYF.

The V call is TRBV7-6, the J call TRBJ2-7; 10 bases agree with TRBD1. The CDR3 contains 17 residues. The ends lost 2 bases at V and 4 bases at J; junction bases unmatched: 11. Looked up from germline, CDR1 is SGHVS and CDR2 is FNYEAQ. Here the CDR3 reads CASSLSGTGALLYEQYF. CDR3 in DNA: TGTGCCAGCAGCTTATCCGGGACAGGGGCGTTGTTATACGAGCAGTACTTC.

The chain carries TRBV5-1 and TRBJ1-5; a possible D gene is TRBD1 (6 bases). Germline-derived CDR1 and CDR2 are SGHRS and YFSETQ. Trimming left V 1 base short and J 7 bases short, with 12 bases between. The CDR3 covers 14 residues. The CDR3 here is CASSLIGGEQPQHF. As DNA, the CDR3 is TGCGCCAGCAGCTTGATAGGGGGAGAGCAGCCCCAGCATTTT.

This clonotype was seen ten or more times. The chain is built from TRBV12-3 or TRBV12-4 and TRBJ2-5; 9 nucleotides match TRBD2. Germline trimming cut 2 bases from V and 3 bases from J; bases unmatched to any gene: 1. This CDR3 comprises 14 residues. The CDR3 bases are TGTGCCAGCAGTTTAAGACTAGCGGAAGAGACCCAGTACTTC. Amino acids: CASSLRLAEETQYF.

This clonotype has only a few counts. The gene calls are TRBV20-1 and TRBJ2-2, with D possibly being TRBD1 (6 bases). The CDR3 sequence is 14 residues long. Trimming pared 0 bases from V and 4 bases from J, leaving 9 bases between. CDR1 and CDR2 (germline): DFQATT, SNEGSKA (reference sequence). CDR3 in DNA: TGCAGTGCTAGAGACATACAGGGCACCGGGGAGCTGTTTTTT. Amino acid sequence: CSARDIQGTGELFF.

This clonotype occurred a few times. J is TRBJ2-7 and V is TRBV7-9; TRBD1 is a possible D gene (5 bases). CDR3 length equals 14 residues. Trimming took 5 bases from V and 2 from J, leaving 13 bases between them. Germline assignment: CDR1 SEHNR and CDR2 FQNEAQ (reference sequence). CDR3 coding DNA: TGTGCCAGCAGCCCCCTTCAGGGAACCTACGAGCAGTACTTC. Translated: CASSPLQGTYEQYF.

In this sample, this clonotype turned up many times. The CDR3 region is CASSPDRFGEQFF. The CDR3 nucleotides are TGCGCCAGCAGCCCGGACAGGTTTGGTGAGCAGTTCTTC. This chain links TRBV5-1 with TRBJ2-1, with TRBD1 identical over 7 bases. This CDR3 has 13 residues. Germline CDR1 is SGHRS and CDR2 is YFSETQ. V trimming: 4 bases; J trimming: 9 bases; junction bases outside the gene matches: 7.